Listed below are T cell receptor beta chains from one sample, sequenced in a study of technical replicates of blood from several donors. The data were produced by immunoSEQ multiplex PCR, yet TCRdb's version contains in-frame clones alone and is incomplete. The table has 60,000 to 80,000 clones, around 91% seen once; the top ten hold around 0.37%. The sample consisted of T cells isolated from PBMCs. These receptor sequences come from a human donor in good health. Each CDR3 is given with its conserved first and last residue. Each record gives: V gene, clone size, CDR3 length, J gene, D gene, CDR3 protein, CDR3 DNA. D genes are given only for firm matches. Clone size appears in some rows only: once, few, many, or a class for an expanded clone.

TRBV15,-,15,TRBJ2-2,TRBD2,CATSRRSGVTGELFF,TGTGCCACCAGCAGAAGGAGCGGGGTCACCGGGGAGCTGTTTTTT
TRBV18,-,16,TRBJ2-7,-,CASSAIVGGVSYEQYF,TGTGCCAGCTCAGCCATAGTTGGCGGGGTATCCTACGAGCAGTACTTC
TRBV9,-,12,TRBJ2-7,-,CASSSTLSEQYF,TGTGCCAGCAGCTCTACCCTGTCCGAGCAGTACTTC
TRBV7-3,-,13,TRBJ2-5,-,CASSYQGQETQYF,TGTGCCAGCAGTTATCAGGGCCAAGAGACCCAGTACTTC
TRBV7-8,-,16,TRBJ1-1,-,CASSLGSDRRVTEAFF,TGTGCCAGCAGCTTAGGAAGTGACAGGCGGGTCACTGAAGCTTTCTTT
TRBV20-1,-,11,TRBJ2-1,-,CSATPFNEQFF,TGCAGTGCTACCCCCTTCAATGAGCAGTTCTTC
TRBV19,-,15,TRBJ1-5,-,CASTYLAGVVQPQHF,TGTGCCAGTACCTATCTAGCTGGGGTTGTTCAGCCCCAGCATTTT
TRBV5-8,-,15,TRBJ2-1,TRBD2,CASSLGTSADNEQFF,TGTGCCAGCAGCTTAGGAACTAGCGCAGACAATGAGCAGTTCTTC
TRBV29-1,-,13,TRBJ2-7,-,CSVRTDTPYEQYF,TGCAGCGTGAGGACAGATACCCCCTACGAGCAGTACTTC
TRBV4-1,once,16,TRBJ2-7,TRBD2,CASSRIIGLASYEQYF,TGCGCCAGCAGCCGTATTATAGGACTAGCTTCCTACGAGCAGTACTTC
TRBV6-5,-,15,TRBJ2-3,TRBD1,CASSYLDRGADTQYF,TGTGCCAGCAGTTACTTGGACAGGGGAGCAGATACGCAGTATTTT
TRBV6-1,-,12,TRBJ2-5,-,CASSGQQETQYF,TGTGCCAGCAGTGGACAGCAAGAGACCCAGTACTTC
TRBV20-1,-,11,TRBJ2-3,-,CSAVRLDTQYF,TGCAGTGCTGTGCGGTTGGATACGCAGTATTTT
TRBV7-9,-,12,TRBJ2-7,-,CASSFRGYEQYF,TGTGCCAGCAGCTTCCGGGGCTACGAGCAGTACTTC
TRBV14,-,18,TRBJ1-2,-,CASSQDRRVGLGRYGYTF,TGTGCCAGCAGCCAAGATCGGAGGGTTGGACTAGGAAGATATGGCTACACCTTC
TRBV29-1,once,19,TRBJ2-1,TRBD2,CSVDAGLLRGSVENNEQFF,TGCAGCGTTGATGCGGGACTACTCCGGGGCTCGGTAGAAAACAATGAGCAGTTCTTC
TRBV6-5,-,15,TRBJ2-3,-,CASSYSRALTDTQYF,TGTGCCAGCAGTTACTCGAGGGCCCTCACAGATACGCAGTATTTT
TRBV5-3,-,14,TRBJ2-7,-,CARSQTVGTYEQYF,TGTGCCAGAAGCCAAACCGTGGGCACCTACGAGCAGTACTTC
TRBV6-4,-,15,TRBJ2-3,TRBD2,CASSEASGRADTQYF,TGTGCCAGCAGTGAAGCTAGCGGGAGGGCCGATACGCAGTATTTT
TRBV29-1,-,13,TRBJ1-5,TRBD1,CSVVAGTDQPQHF,TGCAGCGTTGTGGCCGGGACAGATCAGCCCCAGCATTTT
TRBV12-1,-,17,TRBJ2-6,-,CASSGVGGQSRANVLTF,TGTGCCAGCAGCGGGGTTGGTGGACAAAGTCGGGCCAACGTCCTGACTTTC
TRBV7-9,-,17,TRBJ2-7,-,CASSFITYRGSYDEQYF,TGTGCCAGCAGCTTCATTACCTACAGAGGGTCCTATGACGAGCAGTACTTC
TRBV5-6,-,16,TRBJ2-5,TRBD2,CASSLLRDYTKETQYF,TGTGCCAGCAGCCTACTCCGGGACTACACAAAAGAGACCCAGTACTTC
TRBV6-5,-,15,TRBJ2-1,TRBD2,CASSYGLAGVNEQFF,TGTGCCAGCAGTTACGGACTAGCGGGAGTAAATGAGCAGTTCTTC
TRBV2,-,14,TRBJ2-7,-,CASSEKRLTYEQYF,TGTGCCAGCAGTGAAAAGCGGCTTACCTACGAGCAGTACTTC
TRBV29-1,-,14,TRBJ2-7,-,CSVVYPQGSYEQYF,TGCAGCGTTGTCTATCCACAGGGTTCCTACGAGCAGTACTTC
TRBV6-1,-,14,TRBJ2-6,-,CASSYPGGANVLTF,TGTGCCAGCAGCTACCCGGGAGGGGCCAACGTCCTGACTTTC
TRBV6-1,-,14,TRBJ2-7,TRBD2,CASRVGLAGDEQYF,TGTGCCAGCAGGGTCGGACTAGCGGGAGATGAGCAGTACTTC
TRBV9,-,14,TRBJ2-3,-,CASSVALDSDTQYF,TGTGCCAGCAGCGTAGCACTAGACTCAGATACGCAGTATTTT
TRBV4-3,-,16,TRBJ2-7,-,CASSHDSGASSYEQYF,TGCGCCAGCAGCCATGACTCGGGTGCCAGCTCCTACGAGCAGTACTTC
TRBV4-1,-,15,TRBJ2-7,TRBD2,CASSQVLADTYEQYF,TGCGCCAGCAGCCAAGTACTAGCGGATACCTACGAGCAGTACTTC
TRBV19,once,17,TRBJ1-3,-,CASSIGAGRSSGNTIYF,TGTGCCAGTAGTATAGGTGCCGGCAGGTCCTCTGGAAACACCATATATTTT
TRBV5-1,-,15,TRBJ2-1,-,CASSLAGGAYNEQFF,TGCGCCAGCAGCTTGGCTGGCGGAGCTTACAATGAGCAGTTCTTC
TRBV2,-,15,TRBJ2-2,TRBD1,CASSRDRGYTGELFF,TGTGCCAGCAGCCGGGACAGGGGATACACCGGGGAGCTGTTTTTT
TRBV6-5,-,16,TRBJ1-1,-,CASSYTSEASDTEAFF,TGTGCCAGCAGTTATACCTCGGAGGCTTCGGACACTGAAGCTTTCTTT
TRBV7-8,-,14,TRBJ2-7,TRBD1,CASSEYRGRDEQYF,TGTGCCAGCAGCGAATACAGGGGTAGGGACGAGCAGTACTTC